The entry below gives a single TCR beta chain sequence along with its context. Its antigen is not yet known. No clone much larger than this one lies a single base away; base qualities are absent. The data were taken from a study of blood T cell repertoires in COVID-19 (dated by TCRdb to about 2020). Study-wide context: Samples covering the acute and convalescent phases of COVID-19 were provided by collaborators in the United States, Italy and Spain. Where HLA class I and class II types were available, the types were taken from metadata supplied by the sample provider, not from assay-based typing. The dataset comprised deeply sampled blood TCRbeta repertoires from subjects exposed to, actively infected with, or recovered from COVID-19. The prospective study material was composed of cDNA or gDNA derived from T cells, B-cell-depleted T cells, or PBMCs. A freely available public database, intended as a resource for researchers studying the immune response to SARS-CoV-2, is where the repertoires were released. The samples were drawn from the first 160 participants of the ongoing ImmuneRACE study and from under 1,500 subjects provided by 6 global collaborators. Nearly every sample came with metadata listing a de-identified subject ID, COVID-19 status, age in years and sex. Overall study outcomes, separate from this receptor: Clinical and demographic metadata were provided uncurated, with the amount varying by source and participant.

V is cut back by 6 bases and J by 5 bases, with 6 bases in the junction unmatched. CDR3 length: 13 amino acids, cysteine to phenylalanine. Left in the record is the CDR3 DNA by itself, 39 bases read in frame from the first base. TCRbeta CDR3 regions were amplified from genomic DNA by means of the immunoSEQ Assay, a bias-controlled multiplex PCR. The original methods were these. The number of nucleated cells in each sample was estimated from the amplification of reference gene primers within the assay. To quantify the absolute abundance of each unique TCRbeta CDR3 rearrangement, sequence reads were collapsed and filtered. Productive Simpson clonality was computed per sample as the square root of Simpson's diversity index over productive rearrangements. TCRdb holds this immuneACCESS table with in-frame rearrangements only. Some clones are missing; in checked studies, unresolved V genes explain under half, and the rest has no known cause. The DNA gave D and trimming, while V, J and clone size come from that table. Counted in this sample were fewer than 300,000 clones; about 87% of them appeared once. The ten largest clones capture 4% of the sample.

A second Seattle source provided samples from volunteer blood donors who had recovered from COVID-19. Whole blood was collected in K2EDTA tubes by collaborating institutions according to the institutions' own protocols. For TCRbeta analysis, collaborators shipped samples in one of three forms: frozen whole blood, isolated PBMCs, or DNA extracted from either of those sample types. The material sequenced was peripheral blood. This TCR was sampled from a man aged 55 to 69 who had recovered from COVID-19. The rearrangement combines TRBV12-3 or TRBV12-4 with TRBJ1-2; TRBD1 lines up with 7 middle nucleotides. The CDR3 region reads CASSRGGRYGYTF. The nucleotide sequence reads TGTGCCAGCAGCCGAGGGGGCCGGTATGGCTACACCTTC.